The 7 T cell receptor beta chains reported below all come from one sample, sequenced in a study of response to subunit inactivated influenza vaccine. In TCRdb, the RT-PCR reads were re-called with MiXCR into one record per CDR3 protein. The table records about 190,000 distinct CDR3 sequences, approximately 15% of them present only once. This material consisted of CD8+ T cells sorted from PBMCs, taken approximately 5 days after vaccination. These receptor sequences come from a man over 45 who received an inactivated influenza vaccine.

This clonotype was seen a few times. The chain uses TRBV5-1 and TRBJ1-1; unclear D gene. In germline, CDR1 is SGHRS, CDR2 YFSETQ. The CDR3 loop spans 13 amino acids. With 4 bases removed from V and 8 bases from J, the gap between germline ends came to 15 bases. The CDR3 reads CASSPVAGWEAFF. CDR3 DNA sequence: TGCGCCAGCAGCCCCGTTGCGGGTTGGGAAGCTTTCTTT.

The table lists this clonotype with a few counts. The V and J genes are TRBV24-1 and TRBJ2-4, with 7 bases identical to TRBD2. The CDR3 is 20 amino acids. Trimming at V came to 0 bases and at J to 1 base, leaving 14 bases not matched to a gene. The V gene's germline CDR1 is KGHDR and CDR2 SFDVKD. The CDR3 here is CATSDLFAGDGSVAKNIQYF. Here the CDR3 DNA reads TGTGCCACCAGTGATTTGTTTGCGGGAGATGGTTCGGTGGCCAAAAACATTCAGTACTTC.

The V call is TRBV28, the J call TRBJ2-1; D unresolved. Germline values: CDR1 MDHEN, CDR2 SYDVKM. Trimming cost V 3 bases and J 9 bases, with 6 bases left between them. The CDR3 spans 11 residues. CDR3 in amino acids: CASSFIREQFF. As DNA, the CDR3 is TGTGCCAGCAGTTTTATCCGTGAGCAGTTCTTC.

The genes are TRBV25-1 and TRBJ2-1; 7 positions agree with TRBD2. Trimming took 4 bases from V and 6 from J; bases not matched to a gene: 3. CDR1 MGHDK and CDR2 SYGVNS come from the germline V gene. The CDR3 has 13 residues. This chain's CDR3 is CASSGGGINEQFF. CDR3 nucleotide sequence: TGTGCCAGCAGTGGCGGGGGTATCAATGAGCAGTTCTTC.

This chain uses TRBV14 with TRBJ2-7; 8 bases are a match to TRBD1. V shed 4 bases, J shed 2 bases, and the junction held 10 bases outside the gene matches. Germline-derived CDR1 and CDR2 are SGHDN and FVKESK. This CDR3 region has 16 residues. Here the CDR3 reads CASSPSRTGTAYEQYF. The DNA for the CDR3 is TGTGCCAGCAGCCCGAGCCGGACAGGGACGGCCTACGAGCAGTACTTC.

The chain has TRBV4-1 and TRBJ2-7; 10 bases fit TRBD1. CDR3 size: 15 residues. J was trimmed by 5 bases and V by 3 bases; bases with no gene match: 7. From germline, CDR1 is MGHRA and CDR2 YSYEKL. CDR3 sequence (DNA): TGCGCCAGCAGCCAGGGACAGGGGAGGAGGAACGAGCAGTACTTC. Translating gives CASSQGQGRRNEQYF.

The CDR3 nucleotides are TGTGCCAGCAGTTACCGGGCTAGCCCTGGGACTGAGCAGTTCTTC. Residues: CASSYRASPGTEQFF. The gene calls are TRBV6-5 and TRBJ2-1; the D gene could be TRBD1 or TRBD2 (5 bases each). The CDR3 extends over 15 amino acids. The V end lost 2 bases, the J end lost 9 bases, and 17 bases lay between the germline ends. Germline V gene sequence: CDR1 MNHEY, CDR2 SVGAGI.